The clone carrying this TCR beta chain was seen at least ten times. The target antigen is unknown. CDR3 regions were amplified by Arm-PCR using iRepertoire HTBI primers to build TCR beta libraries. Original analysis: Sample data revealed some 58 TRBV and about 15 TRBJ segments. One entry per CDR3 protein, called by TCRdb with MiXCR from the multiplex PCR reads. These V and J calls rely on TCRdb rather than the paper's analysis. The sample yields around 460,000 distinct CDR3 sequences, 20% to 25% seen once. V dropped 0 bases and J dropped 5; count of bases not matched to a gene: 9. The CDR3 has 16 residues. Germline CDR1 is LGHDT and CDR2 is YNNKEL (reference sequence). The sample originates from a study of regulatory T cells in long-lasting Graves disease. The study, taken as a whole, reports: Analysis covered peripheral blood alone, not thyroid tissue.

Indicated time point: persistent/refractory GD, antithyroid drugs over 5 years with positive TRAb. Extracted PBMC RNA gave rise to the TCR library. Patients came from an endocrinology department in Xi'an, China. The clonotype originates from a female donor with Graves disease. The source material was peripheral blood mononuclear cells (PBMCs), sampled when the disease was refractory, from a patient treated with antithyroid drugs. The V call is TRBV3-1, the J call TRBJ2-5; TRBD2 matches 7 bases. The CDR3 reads CASSQDPRGSEETQYF. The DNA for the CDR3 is TGTGCCAGCAGCCAAGATCCGCGCGGGAGTGAGGAGACCCAGTACTTC.